This T cell receptor beta chain was found in a study of blood T cell repertoires in COVID-19. This CDR3 region has 12 residues. Germline lookup yields CDR1 LGHDT and CDR2 YNNKEL (reference sequence). V gave up 4 bases and J gave up 6 bases, with 10 bases separating them. Sequencing used immunoSEQ multiplex PCR; TCRdb keeps in-frame clones, though not all of them. The sample contains approximately 150,000 clones, around 85% of which appear only once. Sequenced sample: peripheral blood. The sequence was collected from a human donor in a cohort sampled during active COVID-19. The rearrangement uses TRBV3-1 (or the pseudogene TRBV3-2) and TRBJ2-7; TRBD1 might be the D (6 bases). The CDR3 region is CASSRDRFEQYF. The CDR3 coding sequence is TGTGCCAGCAGCCGCGACAGGTTCGAGCAGTACTTC.